This TCR beta chain was obtained from a study of blood T cells in healthy people across ages. Study outcomes and limitations: Donor CMV status, an unknown factor, possibly confounded changes in expanded clonotypes.

Donors were systemically healthy Caucasian individuals from Russia aged roughly 6 to 100 years. This clonotype was counted between two and nine times. Its antigen is currently unknown. V was trimmed by 5 bases and J by 0 bases, leaving 14 bases between them. The CDR3 is made up of 15 amino acids. Germline CDR1 is DFQATT and CDR2 is SNEGSKA (reference sequence). For the second PCR, which ran for about 6 to 11 cycles, a sample-barcoded 5' primer and a J-beta primer mix were used. Each sample provided no less than 2.5 million CDR3-containing paired-end reads. Using its own MiXCR run on the 5' RACE reads, TCRdb lists one record per CDR3 protein. Among some 1.1 million distinct CDR3 sequences listed, under 40% were seen once.

Sequenced material: blood. The clonotype was recovered from a man between 18 and 29 years old in good health. The chain joins TRBV20-1 to TRBJ1-3, with a tentative D call TRBD1 (5 bases). The CDR3: CSAGRDSVSGNTIYF. The CDR3 DNA reads TGCAGTGCTGGAAGGGACTCCGTCTCTGGAAACACCATATATTTT.